Listed below are T cell receptor beta chains from one sample, sequenced in a study of regulatory T cells in long-lasting Graves disease. TCRdb used MiXCR to reprocess the multiplex PCR reads, holding one entry per CDR3 protein. Of 450,000 to 600,000 distinct CDR3 sequences listed, 13% were seen once; the top ten hold more than 8.5%. The same data also contributed to another study, on T cells in Graves' hyperthyroidism and ophthalmopathy.

The material was peripheral blood mononuclear cells (PBMCs), obtained at new diagnosis, from a patient treated with antithyroid drugs. These TCRs come from a man aged 30-40 years with Graves disease. CDR3s include the opening cysteine and the closing phenylalanine or tryptophan. D genes are given only for firm matches. The listing skips clone size in some rows; elsewhere it reads once, few, many or a size class.

V	length	size	J	D	DNA	CDR3
TRBV28	13	many	TRBJ1-5	NA	TGTGCCAGCAGTACGACGCGCAGTCAGCCCCAGCATTTT	CASSTTRSQPQHF
TRBV29-1	14	NA	TRBJ1-1	NA	TGCAGCGTTGAAGTGGACGGGGGCAACACTGAAGCTTTCTTT	CSVEVDGGNTEAFF
TRBV12-3/TRBV12-4	13	NA	TRBJ2-7	NA	TGTTCCAGCAGGATCGGGACATCCGACGAGCAGTACTTC	CSSRIGTSDEQYF
TRBV2	15	many	TRBJ1-4	NA	TGTGCCAGCAGGGACCGTACCGGGATAGATGAAAAACTGTTTTTT	CASRDRTGIDEKLFF
TRBV18	17	NA	TRBJ2-1	NA	TGTGCCAGCTCACCCAACTCCCTGTCGACCTCCTACAATGAGCAGTTCTTC	CASSPNSLSTSYNEQFF
TRBV7-3	16	many	TRBJ2-1	TRBD2	TGTGCCAGCAGCTTAAAGGCCGGGAGGTCTATCAATGAGCAGTTCTTC	CASSLKAGRSINEQFF
TRBV20-1	15	few	TRBJ2-1	TRBD2	TGCAGTGCTGACTATCAGGGCGGGAGGAGAAATGAGCAGTTCTTC	CSADYQGGRRNEQFF
TRBV20-1	12	NA	TRBJ2-3	TRBD2	TGCAGTGCTGGGGGGGGGATGGATACGCAGTATTTT	CSAGGGMDTQYF
TRBV6-2/TRBV6-3	13	NA	TRBJ1-1	NA	TGTGCCAGCATGAGGGGGATGAACACTGAAGCTTTCTTT	CASMRGMNTEAFF
TRBV6-2/TRBV6-3	14	NA	TRBJ2-4	NA	TGTGCCAGCAGTTCCCCAGTGGGCGAAAACATTCAGTACTTC	CASSSPVGENIQYF
TRBV12-3/TRBV12-4	14	many	TRBJ2-2	NA	TGTGCCAGCAGTGACCAGGGAGACACCGGGGAGCTGTTTTTT	CASSDQGDTGELFF
TRBV20-1	16	NA	TRBJ2-1	NA	TGCAGTGCTAGAGGAAGAACGGCCGGACTCCATAGTGAGCAGTTCTTC	CSARGRTAGLHSEQFF
TRBV12-3/TRBV12-4	16	many	TRBJ1-2	TRBD1	TGTGCCAGCAGTTCCTTGGGACAGGACGGTATTTATGGCTACACCTTC	CASSSLGQDGIYGYTF
TRBV12-3/TRBV12-4	15	many	TRBJ2-3	TRBD2	TGTGCCAGCAGTTTACTAGCGGGGAGAACGAATACGCAGTATTTT	CASSLLAGRTNTQYF
TRBV15	12	NA	TRBJ1-6	NA	TGTGCCACCAGCAGAGGAGTTTCACCCCTCCACTTT	CATSRGVSPLHF
TRBV12-5	18	many	TRBJ1-5	TRBD1	TGTGCTAGTGGCCGGACAGGGGTTAACACTAATACCAATCAGCCCCAGCATTTT	CASGRTGVNTNTNQPQHF
TRBV6-5	12	many	TRBJ2-7	NA	TGTGCCAGCAGTTACCCCTCTGACGAGCAGTACTTC	CASSYPSDEQYF
TRBV29-1	15	many	TRBJ2-7	TRBD2	TGCAGCGTTGAATTAGGGACTAGCGGGAGGTACGAGCAGTACTTC	CSVELGTSGRYEQYF
TRBV7-2	16	many	TRBJ2-7	TRBD2	TGTGCCAGCAGCTTAGGGCCGGGACTAGCGGCCTACGAGCAGTACTTC	CASSLGPGLAAYEQYF
TRBV2	14	many	TRBJ2-1	TRBD2	TGTGCCAGCACGGAAGGCGGGAGATACAATGAGCAGTTCTTC	CASTEGGRYNEQFF
TRBV20-1	15	NA	TRBJ2-7	TRBD2	TGCAGTGCTAGAGATCCGACTAGCGGACGCTACGAGCAGTACTTC	CSARDPTSGRYEQYF
TRBV5-1	13	NA	TRBJ1-2	NA	TGCGCCAGCAGCTTGAGCCATATCTATGGCTACACCTTC	CASSLSHIYGYTF
TRBV5-6	14	many	TRBJ2-1	TRBD1	TGTGCCAGCAGGGAGGACAGGGGGCATTATGAGCAGTTCTTC	CASREDRGHYEQFF
TRBV20-1	14	many	TRBJ2-5	TRBD2	TGCAGTGCTCCCGTGGTAGCGGGGCAAGAGACCCAGTACTTC	CSAPVVAGQETQYF
TRBV5-1	16	few	TRBJ2-5	NA	TGCGCCAGCAGCTTGGAAGGCAGGGGCCAGGGGGAGACCCAGTACTTC	CASSLEGRGQGETQYF
TRBV10-3	17	NA	TRBJ2-2	NA	TGTGCCATCAGTCTTTTGGACATACTAATCAACACCGGGGAGCTGTTTTTT	CAISLLDILINTGELFF
TRBV6-2/TRBV6-3	14	few	TRBJ1-2	NA	TGTGCCAGCAGTTACTCGAATCTTCCCCCTGGCTGCACCTTC	CASSYSNLPPGCTF
TRBV6-1	16	NA	TRBJ2-7	NA	TGTGCCACCCGTTCTCCTTCCGGGAGTTCGTCCTACGAGCAGTACTTC	CATRSPSGSSSYEQYF